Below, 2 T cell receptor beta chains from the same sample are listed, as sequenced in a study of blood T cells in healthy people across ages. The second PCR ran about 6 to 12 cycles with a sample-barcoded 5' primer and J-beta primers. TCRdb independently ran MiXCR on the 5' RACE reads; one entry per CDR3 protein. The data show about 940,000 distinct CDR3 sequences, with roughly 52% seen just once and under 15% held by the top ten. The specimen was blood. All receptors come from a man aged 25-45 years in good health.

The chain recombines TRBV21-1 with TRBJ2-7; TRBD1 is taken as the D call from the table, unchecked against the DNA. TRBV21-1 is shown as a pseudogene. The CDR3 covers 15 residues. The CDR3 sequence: CASSKTPGQPYEQYF. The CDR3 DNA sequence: TGTGCCAGCAGCAAAACTCCGGGCCAGCCCTACGAGCAGTACTTC.

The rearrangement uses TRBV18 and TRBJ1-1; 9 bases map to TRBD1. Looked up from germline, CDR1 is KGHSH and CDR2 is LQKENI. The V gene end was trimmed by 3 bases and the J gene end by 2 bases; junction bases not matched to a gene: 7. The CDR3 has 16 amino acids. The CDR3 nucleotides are TGTGCCAGCTCACCTCAGTCGGGACAGGGCAACACTGAAGCTTTCTTT. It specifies CASSPQSGQGNTEAFF.